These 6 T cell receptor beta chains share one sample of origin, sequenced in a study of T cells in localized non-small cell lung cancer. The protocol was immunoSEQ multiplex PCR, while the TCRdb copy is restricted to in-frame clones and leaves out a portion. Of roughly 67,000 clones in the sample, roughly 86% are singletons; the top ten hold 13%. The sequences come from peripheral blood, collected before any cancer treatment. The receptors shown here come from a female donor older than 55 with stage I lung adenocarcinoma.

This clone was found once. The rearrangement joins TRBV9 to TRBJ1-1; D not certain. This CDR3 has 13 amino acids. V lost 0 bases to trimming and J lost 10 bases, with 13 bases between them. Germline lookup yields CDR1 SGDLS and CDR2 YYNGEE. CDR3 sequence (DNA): TGTGCCAGCAGCGTAGACCCCGATGGAGGAGCTTTCTTT. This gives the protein CASSVDPDGGAFF.

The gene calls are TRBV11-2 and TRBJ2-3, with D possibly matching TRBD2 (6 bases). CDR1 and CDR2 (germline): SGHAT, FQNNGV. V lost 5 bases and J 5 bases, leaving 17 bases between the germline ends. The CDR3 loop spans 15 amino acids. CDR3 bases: TGTGCCAGCAGCCCCCAAGGAGGGATTGAAGATACGCAGTATTTT. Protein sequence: CASSPQGGIEDTQYF.

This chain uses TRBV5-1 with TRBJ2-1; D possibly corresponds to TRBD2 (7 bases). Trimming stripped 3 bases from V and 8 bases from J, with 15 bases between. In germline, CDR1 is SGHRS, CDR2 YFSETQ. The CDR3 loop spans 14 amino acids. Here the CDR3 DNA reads TGCGCCAGCAGCTGGGGGGGCAAGGAGGATGAGCAGTTCTTC. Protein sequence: CASSWGGKEDEQFF.

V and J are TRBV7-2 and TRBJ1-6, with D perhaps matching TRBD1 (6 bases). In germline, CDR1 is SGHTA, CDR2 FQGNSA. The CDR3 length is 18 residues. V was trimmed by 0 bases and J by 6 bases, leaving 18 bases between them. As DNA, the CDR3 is TGTGCCAGCAGCTTAGCGGCACCTACACAGGGTACTAATTCACCCCTCCACTTT. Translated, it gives CASSLAAPTQGTNSPLHF.

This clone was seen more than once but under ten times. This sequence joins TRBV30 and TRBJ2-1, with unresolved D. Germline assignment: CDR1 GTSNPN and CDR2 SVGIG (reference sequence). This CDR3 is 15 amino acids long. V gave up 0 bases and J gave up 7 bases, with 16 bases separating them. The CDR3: CAWSVAERVGNEQFF. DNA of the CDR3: TGTGCCTGGAGTGTAGCAGAAAGGGTAGGAAATGAGCAGTTCTTC.

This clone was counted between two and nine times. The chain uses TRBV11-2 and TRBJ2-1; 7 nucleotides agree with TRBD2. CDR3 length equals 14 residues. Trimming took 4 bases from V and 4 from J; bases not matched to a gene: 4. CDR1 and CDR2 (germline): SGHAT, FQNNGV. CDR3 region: CASSYAGDYNEQFF. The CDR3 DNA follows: TGTGCCAGCAGCTACGCGGGGGATTACAATGAGCAGTTCTTC.